These 4 T cell receptor beta chains came from one sample sequenced in a study of shared clonotypes between healthy human individuals. Sequencing used immunoSEQ multiplex PCR; TCRdb keeps in-frame clones, though not all of them. Seen here are fewer than 550,000 clones, over 60% observed once, and the top ten hold approximately 13%. The specimen was PBMCs. The receptors come from a woman aged 35 to 49 in good health. Some clones in this sample may be carry-over from other donors' samples.

On this clone: Other DNA sequences from this sample encode an identical CDR3 as well. V gene TRBV10-3 combines with J gene TRBJ1-1; D is undetermined. The V end was cut by 3 bases, the J end by 4 bases, with 6 bases between. Per the germline V gene, CDR1 is ENHRY and CDR2 is SYGVKD. The CDR3 loop spans 12 amino acids. Here the CDR3 reads CAISERGTEAFF. The CDR3 DNA reads as TGTGCCATCAGTGAACGCGGCACTGAAGCTTTCTTT.

The V and J genes are TRBV18 and TRBJ2-3; TRBD2 matches at 13 bases. The CDR3 is 17 residues long. Germline V gene sequence: CDR1 KGHSH, CDR2 LQKENI. Unmatched junction bases numbered 6, after V lost 6 bases and J lost 0 bases. CDR3 region: CASSRQTSGRSTDTQYF. The CDR3 nucleotides read TGTGCCAGCTCGCGCCAGACTAGCGGGAGGAGCACAGATACGCAGTATTTT.

The chain uses TRBV28 and TRBJ1-1; 8 bases align to TRBD1. The CDR3 has 13 amino acids. Germline CDR1 MDHEN, CDR2 SYDVKM. V shed 8 bases, J shed 5 bases, and the junction held 7 bases outside the gene matches. CDR3 amino acids: CASGTGGGTEAFF. The DNA for the CDR3 is TGTGCCAGCGGAACAGGGGGAGGGACTGAAGCTTTCTTT. The variable domain in full, completed from reference TRBV28 and TRBJ1-1, reads DVKVTQSSRYLVKRTGEKVFLECVQDMDHENMFWYRQDPGLGLRLIYFSYDVKMKEKGDIPEGYSVSREKKERFSLILESASTNQTSMYLCASGTGGGTEAFFGQGTRLTVV.

The chain is built from TRBV5-4 and TRBJ2-1; D is perhaps TRBD2 (5 bases). In germline, CDR1 is SGHNT, CDR2 YYREEE (reference sequence). V shed 1 base and J shed 6 bases, with 11 bases lying between them. The CDR3 has 14 residues. CDR3 sequence: CASSLSSGGNEQFF. The DNA of the CDR3 is TGTGCCAGCAGCTTGTCGTCTGGAGGCAATGAGCAGTTCTTC.